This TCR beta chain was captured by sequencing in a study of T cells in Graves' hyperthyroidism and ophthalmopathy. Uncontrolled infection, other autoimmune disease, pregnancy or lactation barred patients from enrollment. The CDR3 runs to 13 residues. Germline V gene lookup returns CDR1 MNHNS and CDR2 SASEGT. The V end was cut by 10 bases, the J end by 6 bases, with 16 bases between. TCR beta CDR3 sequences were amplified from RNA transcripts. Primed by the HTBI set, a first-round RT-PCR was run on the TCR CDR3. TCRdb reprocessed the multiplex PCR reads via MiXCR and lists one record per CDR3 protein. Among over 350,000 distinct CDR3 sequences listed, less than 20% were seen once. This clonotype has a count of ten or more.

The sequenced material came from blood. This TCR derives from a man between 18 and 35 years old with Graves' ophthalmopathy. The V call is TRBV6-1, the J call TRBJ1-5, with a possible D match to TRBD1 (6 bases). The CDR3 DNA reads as TGTGCCACCAGGGGTATAGATTCTCAGCCCCAGCATTTT. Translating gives CATRGIDSQPQHF.